Described below is a single T cell receptor (beta chain) sequence and its context. What it binds is unknown. The sample comes from a study of naive and memory T cell subsets. An equimolar mix of two oligonucleotides served as the beta constant-region primer for TRBC1 and TRBC2. Four rounds of PCR amplified the ligated cDNA using nested alpha and beta constant-region primers plus SP2. TCRdb reprocessed the UMI-ligation and nested PCR reads with MiXCR, giving one entry per CDR3 protein. The table includes over 110,000 distinct CDR3 sequences, about a fifth detected once. CD4 T cells were positively selected, then CD8 T cells from the CD4-negative fraction. Four subsets defined by CD45RA and CD27 were sorted after CD3, CD4, CD8 and live/dead staining. Study outcomes and limitations: Over 90% of naive TCR sequences appeared only once, unlike memory subsets. Findings for naive and memory subsets could not be checked against ground truth. Possibly reflecting memory cells re-expressing CD45RA, a few larger clonotypes occurred in naive repertoires, especially CD8.

Germline V gene lookup returns CDR1 MDHEN and CDR2 SYDVKM. Trimming pared 4 bases from V and 0 bases from J, leaving 8 bases between. The CDR3 runs 14 residues. The clonotype comes from a human donor in good health. The chain recombines TRBV28 with TRBJ2-3; TRBD1 might be the D (6 bases). The sample taken for sequencing was naive CD8+ T cells from blood. CDR3 residues: CASSSDSSTDTQYF. The CDR3 DNA reads as TGTGCCAGCAGTTCGGACAGTAGCACAGATACGCAGTATTTT.